This TCR beta chain was found in a study of blood T cells in healthy people across ages. Study results and caveats: Whereas aged donors had fewer naive CD4+ cells, long-lived donors had more of them and higher diversity.

The germline V gene has CDR1 SGHRS and CDR2 YFSETQ. The CDR3 is made up of 14 amino acids. V was shortened by 4 bases and J by 6 bases, with 13 bases between the two germline ends. PCR was performed a second time for about 7 to 12 cycles using a sample-barcoded 5' primer and a J-beta primer mix. TCRdb independently ran MiXCR on the 5' RACE reads; one entry per CDR3 protein. This table holds hundreds of thousands of distinct CDR3 sequences, around three fifths found once. A remark on this clonotype: The antigen is undetermined.

Extraction yielded at least 5 micrograms of total RNA per sample. J is TRBJ2-2 and V is TRBV5-1; perhaps TRBD1 as D (6 bases). The sequence derives from a man aged 60-69 years in good health. The specimen was blood. CDR3 residues: CASSGDNSPGELFF. The CDR3 coding sequence is TGCGCCAGCAGCGGGGACAACTCCCCCGGGGAGCTGTTTTTT.